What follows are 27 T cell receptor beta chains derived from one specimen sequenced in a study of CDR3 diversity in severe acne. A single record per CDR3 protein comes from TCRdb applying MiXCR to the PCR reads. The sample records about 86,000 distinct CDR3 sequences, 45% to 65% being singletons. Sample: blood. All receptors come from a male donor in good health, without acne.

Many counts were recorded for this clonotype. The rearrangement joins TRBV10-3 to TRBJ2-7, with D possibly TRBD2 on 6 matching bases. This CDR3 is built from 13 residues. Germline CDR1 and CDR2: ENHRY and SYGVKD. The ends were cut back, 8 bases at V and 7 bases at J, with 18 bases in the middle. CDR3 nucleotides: TGTGCCATCTCGGCGGGACCCCCGGGAGAGCAGTACTTC. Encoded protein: CAISAGPPGEQYF.

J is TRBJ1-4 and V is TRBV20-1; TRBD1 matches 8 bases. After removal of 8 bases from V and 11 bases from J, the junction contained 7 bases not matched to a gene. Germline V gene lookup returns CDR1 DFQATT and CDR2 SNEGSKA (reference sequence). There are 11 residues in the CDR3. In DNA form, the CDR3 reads TGCAGTTTCACGACAGGGGTTAAACTGTTTTTT. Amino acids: CSFTTGVKLFF.

CDR3 DNA: TGTGCCACCTTATGGGAGGGACAGGGTTCCCTCTATGGCTACACCTTC. Protein sequence: CATLWEGQGSLYGYTF. The chain has TRBV19 and TRBJ1-2, with 9 bases aligning to TRBD1. The germline V gene encodes CDR1 LNHDA and CDR2 SQIVND (reference sequence). The CDR3 runs to 16 residues. The J segment lost 4 bases and the V segment lost 10 bases, leaving 16 bases of the junction unmatched.

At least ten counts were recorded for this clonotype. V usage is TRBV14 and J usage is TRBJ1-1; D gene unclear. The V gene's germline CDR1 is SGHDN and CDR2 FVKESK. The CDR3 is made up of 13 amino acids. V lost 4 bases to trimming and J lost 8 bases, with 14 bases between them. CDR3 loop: CASSPTATHEAFF. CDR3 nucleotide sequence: TGTGCCAGCAGCCCTACAGCAACACACGAAGCTTTCTTT.

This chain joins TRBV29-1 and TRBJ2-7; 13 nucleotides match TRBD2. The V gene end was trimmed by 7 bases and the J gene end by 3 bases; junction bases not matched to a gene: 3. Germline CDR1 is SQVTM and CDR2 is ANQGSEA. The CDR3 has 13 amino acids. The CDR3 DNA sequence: TGCAGCGCGTGGACTAGCGGGAGCTACGAGCAGTACTTC. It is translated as CSAWTSGSYEQYF.

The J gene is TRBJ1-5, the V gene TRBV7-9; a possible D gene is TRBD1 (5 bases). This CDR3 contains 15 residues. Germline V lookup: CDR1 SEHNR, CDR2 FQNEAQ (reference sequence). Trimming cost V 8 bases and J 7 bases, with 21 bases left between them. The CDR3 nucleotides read TGTGCCAGCGGGGGGGGGGGGGGGGGGGACCAGCCCCAGCATTTT. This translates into CASGGGGGGDQPQHF.

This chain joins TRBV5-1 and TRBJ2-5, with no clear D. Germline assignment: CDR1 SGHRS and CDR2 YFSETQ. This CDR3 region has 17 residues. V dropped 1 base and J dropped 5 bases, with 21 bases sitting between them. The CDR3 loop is CASSLLSPPGVYETQYF. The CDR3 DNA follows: TGCGCCAGCAGCTTGCTGAGCCCCCCTGGAGTATACGAGACCCAGTACTTC.

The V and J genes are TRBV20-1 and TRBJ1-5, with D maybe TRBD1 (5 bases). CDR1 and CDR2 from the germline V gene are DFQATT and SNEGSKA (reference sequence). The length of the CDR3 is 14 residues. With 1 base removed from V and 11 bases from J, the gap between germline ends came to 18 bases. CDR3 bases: TGCAGTGCTAGAGCCGGGACTAGTCAAGAGACCCAGCATTTT. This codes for CSARAGTSQETQHF.

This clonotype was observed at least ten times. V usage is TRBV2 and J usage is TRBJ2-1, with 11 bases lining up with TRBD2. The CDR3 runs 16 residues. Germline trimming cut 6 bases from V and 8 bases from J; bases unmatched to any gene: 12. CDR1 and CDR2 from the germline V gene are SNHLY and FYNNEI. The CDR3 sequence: CASRDLAGGPKDEQFF. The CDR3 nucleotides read TGTGCCAGCAGAGATTTAGCGGGGGGGCCGAAGGATGAGCAGTTCTTC.

This CDR3 reads CSAPGGKETQYF. The CDR3 DNA is TGCAGTGCCCCGGGGGGGAAAGAGACCCAGTACTTC. This chain joins TRBV20-1 and TRBJ2-5; 8 nucleotides agree with TRBD2. The CDR3 is 12 residues long. Germline assignment: CDR1 DFQATT and CDR2 SNEGSKA (reference sequence). The junction had 3 bases not matched to a gene; V was cut back by 6 bases and J by 3 bases.

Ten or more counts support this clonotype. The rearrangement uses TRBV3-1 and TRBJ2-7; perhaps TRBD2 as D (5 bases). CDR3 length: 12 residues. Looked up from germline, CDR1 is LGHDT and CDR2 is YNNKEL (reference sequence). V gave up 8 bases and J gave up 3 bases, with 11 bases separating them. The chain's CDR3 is CASADRGYEQYF. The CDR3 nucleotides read TGTGCCAGCGCAGATCGGGGCTACGAGCAGTACTTC.

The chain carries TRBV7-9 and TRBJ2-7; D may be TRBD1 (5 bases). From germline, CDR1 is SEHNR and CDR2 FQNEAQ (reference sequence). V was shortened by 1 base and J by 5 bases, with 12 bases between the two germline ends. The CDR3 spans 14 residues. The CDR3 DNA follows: TGTGCCAGCAGCTTAGATGGCAGGGCCGACGAGCAGTACTTC. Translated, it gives CASSLDGRADEQYF.

The DNA for the CDR3 is TGTGCCAGCAGCCAGGGTGAGGAGACCCAGTACTTC. It yields the protein CASSQGEETQYF. The rearrangement uses TRBV7-2 and TRBJ2-5; a possible D gene is TRBD1 (5 bases). The CDR3 is 12 residues long. CDR1 and CDR2 (germline): SGHTA, FQGNSA. Trimming took off 5 bases at V and 5 bases at J, with 9 bases between the two ends.

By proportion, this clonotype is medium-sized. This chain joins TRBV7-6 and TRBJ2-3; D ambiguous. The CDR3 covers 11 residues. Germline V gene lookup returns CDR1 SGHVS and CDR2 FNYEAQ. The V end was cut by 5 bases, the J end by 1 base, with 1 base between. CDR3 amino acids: CASSRTDTQYF. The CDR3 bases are TGTGCCAGCAGCCGCACAGATACGCAGTATTTT.

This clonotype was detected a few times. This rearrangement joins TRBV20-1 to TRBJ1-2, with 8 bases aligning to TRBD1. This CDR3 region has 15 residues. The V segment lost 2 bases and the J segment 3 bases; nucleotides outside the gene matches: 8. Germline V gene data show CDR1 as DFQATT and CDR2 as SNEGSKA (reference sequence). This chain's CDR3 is CSARTGQGDYYGYTF. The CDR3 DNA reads TGCAGTGCTAGAACCGGACAGGGTGATTACTATGGCTACACCTTC.

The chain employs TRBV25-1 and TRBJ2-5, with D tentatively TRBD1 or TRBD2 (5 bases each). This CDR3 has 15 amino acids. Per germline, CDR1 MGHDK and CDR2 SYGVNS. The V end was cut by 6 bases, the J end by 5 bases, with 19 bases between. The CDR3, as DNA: TGTGCCAGCAGCCGGGACCTTAAGGGGCGGGAGACCCAGTACTTC. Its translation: CASSRDLKGRETQYF.

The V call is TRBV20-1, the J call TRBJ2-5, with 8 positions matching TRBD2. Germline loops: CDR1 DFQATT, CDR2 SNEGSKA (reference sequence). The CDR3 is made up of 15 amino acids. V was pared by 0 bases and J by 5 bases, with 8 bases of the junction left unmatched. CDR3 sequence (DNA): TGCAGTGCTAGAGATCCCGCGGGAGGTTGGGAGACCCAGTACTTC. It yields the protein CSARDPAGGWETQYF.

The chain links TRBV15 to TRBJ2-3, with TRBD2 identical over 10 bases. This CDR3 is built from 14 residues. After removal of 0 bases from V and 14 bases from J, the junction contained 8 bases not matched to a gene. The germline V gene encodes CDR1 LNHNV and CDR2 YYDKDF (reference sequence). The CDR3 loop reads CATSRDRAGGLAYF. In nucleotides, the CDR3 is TGTGCCACCAGCAGAGATCGAGCGGGGGGGCTGGCGTATTTT.

The CDR3 loop reads CASSPRQPSYSNQPQHF. CDR3 nucleotide sequence: TGTGCCAGCAGTCCCCGACAGCCCTCATATAGCAATCAGCCCCAGCATTTT. The chain uses TRBV2 and TRBJ1-5; D might be TRBD1 (5 bases). V was shortened by 5 bases and J by 0 bases, with 17 bases between the two germline ends. The germline V gene has CDR1 SNHLY and CDR2 FYNNEI. The CDR3 consists of 17 residues.

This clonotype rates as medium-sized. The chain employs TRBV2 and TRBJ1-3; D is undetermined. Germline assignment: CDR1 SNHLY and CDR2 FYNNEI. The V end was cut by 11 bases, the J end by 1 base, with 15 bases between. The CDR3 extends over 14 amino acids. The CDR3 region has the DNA TGTGCCTCCTCTCACAGCCGATCTGGAAACACCATATATTTT. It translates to CASSHSRSGNTIYF.

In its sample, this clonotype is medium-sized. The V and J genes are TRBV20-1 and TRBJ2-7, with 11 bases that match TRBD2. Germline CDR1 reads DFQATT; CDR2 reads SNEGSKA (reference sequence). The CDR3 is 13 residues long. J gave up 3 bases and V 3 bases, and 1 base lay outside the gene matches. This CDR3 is CSARTSGNYEQYF. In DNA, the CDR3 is TGCAGTGCTAGGACTAGCGGGAACTACGAGCAGTACTTC.

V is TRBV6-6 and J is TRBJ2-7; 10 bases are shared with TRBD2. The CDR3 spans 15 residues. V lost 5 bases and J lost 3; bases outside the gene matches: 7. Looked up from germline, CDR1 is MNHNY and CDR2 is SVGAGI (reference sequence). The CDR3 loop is CASSLLAGEGYEQYF. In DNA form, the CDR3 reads TGTGCCAGCAGTCTCCTAGCGGGAGAGGGCTACGAGCAGTACTTC.

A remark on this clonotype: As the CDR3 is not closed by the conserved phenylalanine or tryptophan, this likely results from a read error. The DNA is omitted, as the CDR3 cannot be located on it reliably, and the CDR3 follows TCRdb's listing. This chain's CDR3 is CASSYSEGNYGYTFGS. The chain has TRBV6-5 and TRBJ2-1. CDR1 and CDR2 (germline): MNHEY, SVGAGI. Termini included, the CDR3 measures 16 amino acids.

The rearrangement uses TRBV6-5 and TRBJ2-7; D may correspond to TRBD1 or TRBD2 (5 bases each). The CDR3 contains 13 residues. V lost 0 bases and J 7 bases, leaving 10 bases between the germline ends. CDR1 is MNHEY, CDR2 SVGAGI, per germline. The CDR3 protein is CASSYSGTGEQYF. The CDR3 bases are TGTGCCAGCAGTTACTCGGGGACGGGAGAGCAGTACTTC.

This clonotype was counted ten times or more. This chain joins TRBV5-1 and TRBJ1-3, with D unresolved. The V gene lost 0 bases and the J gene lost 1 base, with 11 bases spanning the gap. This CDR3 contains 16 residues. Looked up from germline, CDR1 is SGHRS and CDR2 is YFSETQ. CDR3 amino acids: CASSLEGRLSGNTIYF. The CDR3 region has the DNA TGCGCCAGCAGCTTGGAAGGGCGTTTATCTGGAAACACCATATATTTT.

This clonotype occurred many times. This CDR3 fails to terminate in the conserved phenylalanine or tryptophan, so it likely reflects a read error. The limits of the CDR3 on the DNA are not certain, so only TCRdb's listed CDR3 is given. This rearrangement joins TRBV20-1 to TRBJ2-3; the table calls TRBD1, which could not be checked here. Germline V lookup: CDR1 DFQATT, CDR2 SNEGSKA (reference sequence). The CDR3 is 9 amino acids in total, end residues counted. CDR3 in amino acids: CSATDRTRL.

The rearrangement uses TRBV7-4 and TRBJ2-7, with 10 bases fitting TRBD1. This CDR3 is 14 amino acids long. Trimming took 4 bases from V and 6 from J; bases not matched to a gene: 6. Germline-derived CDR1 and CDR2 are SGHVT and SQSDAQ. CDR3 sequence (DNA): TGTGCCAGCAGCTCGGGGACAGGGGTGCGCGAGCAGTACTTC. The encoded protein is CASSSGTGVREQYF.